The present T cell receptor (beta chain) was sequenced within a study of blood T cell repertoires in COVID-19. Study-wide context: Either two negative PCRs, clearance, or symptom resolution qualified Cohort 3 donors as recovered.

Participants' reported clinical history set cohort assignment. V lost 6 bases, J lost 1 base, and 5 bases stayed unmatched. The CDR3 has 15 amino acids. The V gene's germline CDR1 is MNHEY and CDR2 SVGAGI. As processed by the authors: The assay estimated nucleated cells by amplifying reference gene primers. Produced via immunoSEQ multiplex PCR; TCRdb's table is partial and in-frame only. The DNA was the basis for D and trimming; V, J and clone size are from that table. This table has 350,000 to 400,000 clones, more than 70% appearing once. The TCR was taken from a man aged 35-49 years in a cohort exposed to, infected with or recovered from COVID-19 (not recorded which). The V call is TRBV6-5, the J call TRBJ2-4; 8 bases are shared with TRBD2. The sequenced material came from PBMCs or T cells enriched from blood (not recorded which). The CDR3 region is CASSGGGLAKNIQYF. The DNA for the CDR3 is TGTGCCAGCAGCGGGGGGGGGCTGGCCAAAAACATTCAGTACTTC.